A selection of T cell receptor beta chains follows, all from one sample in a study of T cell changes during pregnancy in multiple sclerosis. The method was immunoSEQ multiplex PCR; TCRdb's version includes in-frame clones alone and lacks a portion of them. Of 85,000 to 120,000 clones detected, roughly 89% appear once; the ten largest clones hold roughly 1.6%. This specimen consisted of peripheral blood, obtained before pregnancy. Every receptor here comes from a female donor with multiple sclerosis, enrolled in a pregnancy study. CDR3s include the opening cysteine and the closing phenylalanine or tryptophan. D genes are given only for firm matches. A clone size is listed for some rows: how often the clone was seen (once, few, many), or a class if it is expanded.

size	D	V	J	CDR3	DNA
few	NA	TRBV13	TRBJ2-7	CASSRTEYEQYF	TGTGCCAGCAGCCGGACAGAATACGAGCAGTACTTC
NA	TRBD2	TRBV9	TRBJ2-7	CASSPTSGLSDEQYF	TGTGCCAGCAGCCCCACTAGCGGTTTAAGTGACGAGCAGTACTTC
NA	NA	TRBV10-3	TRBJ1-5	CAITGQVDQPQHF	TGTGCCATCACGGGACAAGTAGATCAGCCCCAGCATTTT
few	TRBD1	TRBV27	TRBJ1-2	CASSGSGGWGYTF	TGTGCCAGCAGTGGCTCAGGGGGCTGGGGCTACACCTTC
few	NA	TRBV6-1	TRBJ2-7	CASSEGTAREQYF	TGTGCCAGCAGTGAAGGGACAGCAAGAGAGCAGTACTTC
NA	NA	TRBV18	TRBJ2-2	CASSPRQANTGELFF	TGTGCCAGCTCACCACGTCAGGCGAACACCGGGGAGCTGTTTTTT
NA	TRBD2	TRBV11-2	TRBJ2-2	CASSLGEGLAGGPNGELFF	TGTGCCAGCAGCTTAGGAGAGGGACTAGCGGGAGGGCCTAACGGGGAGCTGTTTTTT
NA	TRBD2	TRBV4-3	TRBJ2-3	CASSQDLGEGPDTQYF	TGCGCCAGCAGCCAAGATCTCGGGGAGGGCCCAGATACGCAGTATTTT
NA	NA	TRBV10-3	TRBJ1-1	CAISRVANTEAFF	TGTGCCATCAGCAGGGTGGCGAACACTGAAGCTTTCTTT
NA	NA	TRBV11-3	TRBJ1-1	CASSSRVAEAFF	TGTGCCAGCAGTTCCAGGGTTGCTGAAGCTTTCTTT
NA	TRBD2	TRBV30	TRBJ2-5	CAWRLADLRETQYF	TGTGCCTGGAGACTAGCGGACTTGAGGGAGACCCAGTACTTC
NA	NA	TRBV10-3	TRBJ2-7	CAISDLQGGIYEQYF	TGTGCCATCAGTGATCTACAGGGGGGGATCTACGAGCAGTACTTC
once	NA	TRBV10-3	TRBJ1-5	CAIRDSNSNQPQHF	TGTGCCATCAGGGACAGTAATAGCAATCAGCCCCAGCATTTT
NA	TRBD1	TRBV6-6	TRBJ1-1	CASSPGTGGSEAFF	TGTGCCAGCAGCCCCGGGACAGGGGGATCTGAAGCTTTCTTT
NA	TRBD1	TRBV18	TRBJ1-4	CASSPPRTGGVGTNEKLFF	TGTGCCAGCTCACCACCTAGGACAGGGGGCGTTGGAACTAATGAAAAACTGTTTTTT
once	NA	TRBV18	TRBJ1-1	CASGQTGPFEAFF	TGTGCCAGCGGACAGACAGGCCCCTTTGAAGCTTTCTTT
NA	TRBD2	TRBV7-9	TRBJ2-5	CASSSRPSGGQETQYF	TGTGCCAGCAGCTCAAGACCTAGCGGGGGCCAAGAGACCCAGTACTTC
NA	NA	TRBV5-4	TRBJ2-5	CASSLGRGQETQYF	TGTGCCAGCAGCTTGGGAAGGGGCCAAGAGACCCAGTACTTC
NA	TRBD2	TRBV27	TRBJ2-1	CASSWTSGKFYNEQFF	TGTGCCAGCAGTTGGACTAGCGGGAAATTCTACAATGAGCAGTTCTTC
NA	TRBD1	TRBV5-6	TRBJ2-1	CASSPGTGFAYNEQFF	TGTGCCAGCAGCCCCGGGACAGGGTTCGCCTACAATGAGCAGTTCTTC
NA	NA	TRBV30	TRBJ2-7	CAWSSTVYEQYF	TGTGCCTGGAGTTCGACTGTTTACGAGCAGTACTTC
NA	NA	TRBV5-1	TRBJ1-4	CASSPRGANEKLFF	TGCGCCAGCAGCCCCCGGGGGGCTAATGAAAAACTGTTTTTT
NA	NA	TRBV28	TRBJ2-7	CASSYLRSEQYF	TGTGCCAGCAGTTATTTGAGGTCGGAGCAGTACTTC
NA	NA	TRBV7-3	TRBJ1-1	CASSRDRTGAEAFF	TGTGCCAGCAGCCGCGACAGGACGGGTGCTGAAGCTTTCTTT
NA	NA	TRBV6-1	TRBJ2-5	CASSHMETQYF	TGTGCCAGCAGTCACATGGAGACCCAGTACTTC
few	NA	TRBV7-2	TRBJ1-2	CASSLARAGRGYTF	TGTGCCAGCAGCTTAGCGAGGGCAGGACGAGGCTACACCTTC
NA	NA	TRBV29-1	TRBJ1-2	CSVDEQEGSYGYTF	TGCAGCGTTGACGAACAGGAAGGCAGCTATGGCTACACCTTC
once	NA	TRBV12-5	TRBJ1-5	CASGITGNQPQHF	TGTGCTAGTGGAATAACGGGGAATCAGCCCCAGCATTTT
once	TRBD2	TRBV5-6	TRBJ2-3	CASSDQPGLSTDTQYF	TGTGCCAGCAGCGATCAACCGGGACTAAGCACAGATACGCAGTATTTT
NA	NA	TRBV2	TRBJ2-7	CASSGGPGYEQYF	TGTGCCAGCAGTGGGGGGCCCGGGTACGAGCAGTACTTC
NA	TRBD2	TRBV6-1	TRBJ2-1	CASKGLAGVPNEQFF	TGTGCCAGCAAGGGACTAGCGGGAGTCCCCAATGAGCAGTTCTTC
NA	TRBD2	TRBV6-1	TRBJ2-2	CASSGLAGATGELFF	TGTGCCAGCAGTGGACTAGCGGGCGCTACCGGGGAGCTGTTTTTT
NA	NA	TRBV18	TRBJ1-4	CASSPSRIRSTNEKLFF	TGTGCCAGCTCACCAAGCAGGATTAGGTCAACTAATGAAAAACTGTTTTTT
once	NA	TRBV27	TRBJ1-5	CASSSGTGINQPQHF	TGTGCCAGCAGTTCCGGAACAGGGATCAATCAGCCCCAGCATTTT
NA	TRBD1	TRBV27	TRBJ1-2	CASSAGQGFNGYTF	TGTGCCAGCAGTGCGGGACAGGGGTTCAATGGCTACACCTTC
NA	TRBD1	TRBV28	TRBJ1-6	CASSPLLGQGWSPLHF	TGTGCCAGCAGTCCCCTACTTGGACAGGGCTGGTCACCCCTCCACTTT
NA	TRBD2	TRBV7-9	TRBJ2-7	CASSPQPGTSDSYEQYF	TGTGCCAGCAGCCCTCAACCGGGGACTAGCGACTCCTACGAGCAGTACTTC
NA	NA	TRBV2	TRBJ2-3	CASSLEVADTQYF	TGTGCCAGCTCGTTAGAGGTAGCAGATACGCAGTATTTT
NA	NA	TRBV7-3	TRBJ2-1	CASSFMRENEQFF	TGTGCCAGCAGCTTTATGAGGGAGAATGAGCAGTTCTTC
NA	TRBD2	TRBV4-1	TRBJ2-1	CASSQVLGGRFNEQFF	TGCGCCAGCAGCCAAGTGCTCGGCGGGAGGTTCAATGAGCAGTTCTTC
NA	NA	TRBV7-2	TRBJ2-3	CASSFGGMSDTQYF	TGTGCCAGCAGCTTTGGCGGGATGTCCGATACGCAGTATTTT